These 25 T cell receptor beta chains originate from one sample sequenced in a study of blood T cells in healthy people across ages. Combining a sample-barcoded 5' primer with a J-beta primer mix, a second PCR ran for roughly 6 to 12 cycles. MiXCR, run by TCRdb on the 5' RACE reads, gives a single entry per CDR3 protein. The data hold more than 650,000 distinct CDR3 sequences, with around half observed a single time. Sequenced material: blood. These receptor sequences come from a man older than 75 in good health.

The chain carries TRBV27 and TRBJ2-3; 8 bases match TRBD2. Looked up from germline, CDR1 is MNHEY and CDR2 is SMNVEV (reference sequence). The CDR3 length is 17 residues. V shed 2 bases and J 14 bases; nucleotides not matched to a gene: 21. CDR3 protein: CASSLRSSGSPHRYAYF. In DNA, the CDR3 is TGTGCCAGCAGTTTAAGGTCCAGCGGGAGCCCCCACAGATACGCGTATTTT.

This clonotype was seen a few times. The J gene is TRBJ1-6, the V gene TRBV12-3 or TRBV12-4; D not resolved. Trimming removed 3 bases at V and 3 bases at J, with 6 bases between. This CDR3 spans 14 amino acids. CDR3 loop: CASSLSVYNSPLHF. The CDR3 DNA is TGTGCCAGCAGTTTGTCTGTCTATAATTCACCCCTCCACTTT.

The rearrangement links TRBV29-1 to TRBJ2-3; 9 nucleotides agree with TRBD2. Germline trimming cut 5 bases from V and 5 bases from J; bases unmatched to any gene: 11. This CDR3 spans 15 amino acids. Germline V gene sequence: CDR1 SQVTM, CDR2 ANQGSEA. In nucleotides, the CDR3 is TGCAGCGTTCGGCCTAGCGGGACTTGGGGAGATACGCAGTATTTT. It specifies CSVRPSGTWGDTQYF.

The chain employs TRBV6-6 and TRBJ2-7; D call uncertain. Trimming removed 5 bases from V and 2 bases from J, with 10 bases in between. CDR3 length equals 13 residues. The V gene's germline CDR1 is MNHNY and CDR2 SVGAGI (reference sequence). CDR3 region: CASSPRRPYEQYF. CDR3 coding DNA: TGTGCCAGCAGTCCCCGGCGTCCCTACGAGCAGTACTTC.

This chain links TRBV29-1 with TRBJ2-4, with 10 bases aligning to TRBD2. TRBJ2-7 matches the DNA end more closely, so the J call is doubtful. Germline CDR1 SQVTM, CDR2 ANQGSEA. The CDR3 totals 15 residues. DNA for the CDR3: TGCAGCGTCGTCAGGACGGGACTAGCGCGATACGAGCAGTACTTC. Translation gives CSVVRTGLARYEQYF.

The chain is built from TRBV7-9 and TRBJ1-1; tentative D call: TRBD1 (5 bases). CDR3 length equals 14 residues. Trimming shortened V by 1 base and J by 1 base, and 7 bases separated the two germline ends. The germline V gene encodes CDR1 SEHNR and CDR2 FQNEAQ (reference sequence). The CDR3 DNA is TGTGCCAGCAGCTTAGGGGGGGAGAACACTGAAGCTTTCTTT. It is translated as CASSLGGENTEAFF.

The rearrangement joins TRBV20-1 to TRBJ2-7; weak D call: TRBD2 (5 bases). The CDR3 consists of 14 residues. Germline V lookup: CDR1 DFQATT, CDR2 SNEGSKA (reference sequence). Trimming cost V 1 base and J 3 bases, with 13 bases left between them. The CDR3 loop reads CSARGAAGLYEQYF. CDR3 DNA: TGCAGTGCTAGAGGAGCGGCTGGGCTCTACGAGCAGTACTTC.

This chain links TRBV7-3 with TRBJ1-1; D might be TRBD1 (5 bases). V gave up 5 bases and J gave up 8 bases, with 15 bases separating them. This CDR3 has 13 residues. Germline V CDR1 and CDR2: SGHTA, FQGTGA. The CDR3 nucleotides read TGTGCCAGCAGCAGCCGGGACGCATTAGAAGCTTTCTTT. It specifies CASSSRDALEAFF.

This clonotype was detected only a few times. The chain combines TRBV20-1 with TRBJ2-7; 9 positions match TRBD1. This CDR3 is built from 15 residues. CDR1 and CDR2 from the germline V gene are DFQATT and SNEGSKA (reference sequence). With V trimmed by 1 base and J by 2 bases, 6 bases remained unmatched. CDR3 sequence reads: CSARGGQGFPYEQYF. CDR3 DNA sequence: TGCAGTGCTAGAGGCGGACAGGGGTTTCCCTACGAGCAGTACTTC.

The chain links TRBV24-1 to TRBJ2-7; 10 nucleotides line up with TRBD2. J lost 3 bases, V lost 4 bases, and 5 bases had no gene match. The CDR3 loop spans 15 amino acids. Per the germline V gene, CDR1 is KGHDR and CDR2 is SFDVKD. CDR3 nucleotide sequence: TGTGCCACCAGTGACATGAGGACTAGCGGCTACGAGCAGTACTTC. Residues: CATSDMRTSGYEQYF.

V usage is TRBV6-1 and J usage is TRBJ1-1; tentative D call: TRBD1 (5 bases). The V gene's germline CDR1 is MNHNS and CDR2 SASEGT. The CDR3 runs 13 residues. Trimming took 10 bases from V and 0 from J, leaving 12 bases between them. CDR3 in amino acids: CATEGGVNTEAFF. The CDR3 coding sequence is TGTGCCACCGAAGGAGGGGTGAACACTGAAGCTTTCTTT.

The V gene is TRBV5-1, the J gene TRBJ2-7; TRBD2 matches at 12 bases. The CDR3 sequence is 17 residues long. V lost 2 bases, J lost 0 bases, and 6 bases stayed unmatched. Germline values: CDR1 SGHRS, CDR2 YFSETQ. In DNA, the CDR3 is TGCGCCAGCAGCTTCGGGACTAGCGGGCGGATCTCCTACGAGCAGTACTTC. This encodes CASSFGTSGRISYEQYF.

This clonotype was recorded many times. The chain uses TRBV6-2 or TRBV6-3 and TRBJ2-1; no firm D call. The V gene's germline CDR1 is MNHEY and CDR2 SVGEGT. The CDR3 spans 11 residues. Trimming removed 7 bases at V and 15 bases at J, with 16 bases between. The CDR3 loop reads CASNDRGWRFF. As DNA, the CDR3 is TGTGCCAGCAATGACCGAGGTTGGCGGTTCTTC.

V usage is TRBV13 and J usage is TRBJ1-4; D ambiguous. The CDR3 is 14 residues long. V dropped 4 bases and J dropped 0 bases, with 6 bases sitting between them. CDR1 and CDR2 from the germline V gene are PRHDT and FYEKMQ (reference sequence). The CDR3 here is CASSSIATNEKLFF. The CDR3 DNA sequence: TGTGCCAGCAGCTCGATTGCAACTAATGAAAAACTGTTTTTT. Supplemented by reference TRBV13 and TRBJ1-4, the full variable domain reads AAGVIQSPRHLIKEKRETATLKCYPIPRHDTVYWYQQGPGQDPQFLISFYEKMQSDKGSIPDRFSAQQFSDYHSELNMSSLELGDSALYFCASSSIATNEKLFFGSGTQLSVL.

This clonotype appeared a few times. The chain recombines TRBV21-1 with TRBJ2-3; the D call TRBD1 from the table was never checked on the DNA. TRBV21-1 is labeled a pseudogene. This CDR3 has 13 amino acids. The CDR3 region has the DNA TGTGCCAGCAGCACCCGGGGACCGAGATACGCGTATTTT. The encoded protein is CASSTRGPRYAYF.

The chain combines TRBV2 with TRBJ1-1; TRBD1 is a possible D gene (6 bases). Germline CDR1 and CDR2: SNHLY and FYNNEI. Deletions cut 7 bases from V and 2 bases from J, with 14 bases between. This CDR3 spans 14 amino acids. The CDR3 spells CASTGNRVNTEAFF. The CDR3 DNA reads TGTGCCAGCACCGGAAACAGGGTAAACACTGAAGCTTTCTTT.

The DNA for the CDR3 is TGTGCCAGCTCACCACTCGGTCGGACTAGCGGGAAGAGCACAGATACGCAGTATTTT. Translated, it gives CASSPLGRTSGKSTDTQYF. The chain is built from TRBV18 and TRBJ2-3; 12 bases match TRBD2. Unmatched junction bases numbered 8, after V lost 1 base and J lost 0 bases. This CDR3 comprises 19 residues. Germline loops: CDR1 KGHSH, CDR2 LQKENI. Variable domain in full (rest from reference TRBV18 and TRBJ2-3): NAGVMQNPRHLVRRRGQEARLRCSPMKGHSHVYWYRQLPEEGLKFMVYLQKENIIDESGMPKERFSAEFPKEGPSILRIQQVVRGDSAAYFCASSPLGRTSGKSTDTQYFGPGTRLTVL.

This chain connects TRBV5-1 to TRBJ1-3; possibly TRBD1 for D (5 bases). V lost 5 bases to trimming and J lost 4 bases, with 10 bases between them. The CDR3 is 13 amino acids. Germline values: CDR1 SGHRS, CDR2 YFSETQ. This CDR3 is CASRGDSGNTIYF. CDR3 nucleotides: TGCGCCAGCAGGGGCGACAGCGGAAACACCATATATTTT.

This clonotype was detected a few times. The rearrangement joins TRBV12-3 or TRBV12-4 to TRBJ2-4, with TRBD1 matching 7 bases. J was trimmed by 13 bases and V by 3 bases; bases with no gene match: 9. The CDR3 totals 13 residues. The CDR3 loop reads CASSFGRGFEQYF. In DNA, the CDR3 is TGTGCCAGCAGTTTCGGCAGGGGGTTTGAGCAGTACTTC.

The chain is built from TRBV3-1 and TRBJ2-7; perhaps TRBD2 as D (6 bases). Trimming left V 3 bases short and J 3 bases short, with 9 bases between. Germline values: CDR1 LGHDT, CDR2 YNNKEL (reference sequence). This CDR3 has 13 amino acids. The CDR3 protein is CASSQEGYYEQYF. The CDR3 nucleotides read TGTGCCAGCAGCCAGGAGGGATACTACGAGCAGTACTTC.

This clonotype was seen more than once but under ten times. The chain links TRBV20-1 to TRBJ1-1; D is ambiguous. The germline V gene has CDR1 DFQATT and CDR2 SNEGSKA (reference sequence). The CDR3 is made up of 13 amino acids. Trimming cost V 0 bases and J 3 bases, with 8 bases left between them. The CDR3 bases are TGCAGTGCTAGAGAGCAACTCTACACTGAAGCTTTCTTT. Amino acids: CSAREQLYTEAFF.

This clonotype was recorded a few times. The J gene is TRBJ1-6, the V gene TRBV27; no firm D call. The CDR3 is made up of 17 amino acids. The V gene's germline CDR1 is MNHEY and CDR2 SMNVEV (reference sequence). V lost 0 bases to trimming and J lost 6 bases, with 15 bases between them. For the CDR3, the DNA is TGTGCCAGCAGTTTATCGGGGAGGGTTTACGGTAATTCACCCCTCCACTTT. This translates into CASSLSGRVYGNSPLHF.

This clonotype was counted at least ten times. The chain combines TRBV7-9 with TRBJ1-4; D uncertain. Germline-derived CDR1 and CDR2 are SEHNR and FQNEAQ (reference sequence). This CDR3 has 14 residues. V was trimmed by 2 bases and J by 6 bases, leaving 10 bases between them. The CDR3 spells CASSLSGYHEKLFF. CDR3 nucleotides: TGTGCCAGCAGCTTATCTGGGTACCATGAAAAACTGTTTTTT.

The chain employs TRBV7-8 and TRBJ2-7, with D perhaps assigned TRBD1 or TRBD2 (6 bases each). The CDR3 totals 14 residues. CDR1 is SGHVS, CDR2 FQNEAQ, per germline. Trimming pared 7 bases from V and 4 bases from J, leaving 17 bases between. The CDR3 protein is CASTVQGTSYEQYF. DNA for the CDR3: TGTGCCAGCACCGTGCAGGGGACTTCGTACGAGCAGTACTTC.

This chain links TRBV3-1 with TRBJ1-2, with a weak D call TRBD1 (5 bases). CDR1 is LGHDT, CDR2 YNNKEL, per germline (reference sequence). The CDR3 consists of 16 residues. Trimming cost V 5 bases and J 4 bases, with 20 bases left between them. DNA for the CDR3: TGTGCCAGCAGCTTCCGGGACGGCCTCGAGGGCTATGGCTACACCTTC. Its protein product is CASSFRDGLEGYGYTF.